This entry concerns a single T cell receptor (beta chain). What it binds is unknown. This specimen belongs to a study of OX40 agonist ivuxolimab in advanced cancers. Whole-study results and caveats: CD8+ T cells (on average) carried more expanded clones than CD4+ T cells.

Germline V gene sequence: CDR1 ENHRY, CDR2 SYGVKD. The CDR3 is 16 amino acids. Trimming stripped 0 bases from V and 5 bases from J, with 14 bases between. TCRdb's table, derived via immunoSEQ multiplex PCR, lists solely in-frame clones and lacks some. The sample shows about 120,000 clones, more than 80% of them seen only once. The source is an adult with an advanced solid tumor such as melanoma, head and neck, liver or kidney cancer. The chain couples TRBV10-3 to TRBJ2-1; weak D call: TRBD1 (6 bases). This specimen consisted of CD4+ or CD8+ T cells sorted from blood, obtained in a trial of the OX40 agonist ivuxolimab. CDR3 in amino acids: CAISESSGARNNEQFF. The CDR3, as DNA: TGTGCCATCAGTGAGTCGTCAGGGGCGAGGAACAATGAGCAGTTCTTC.